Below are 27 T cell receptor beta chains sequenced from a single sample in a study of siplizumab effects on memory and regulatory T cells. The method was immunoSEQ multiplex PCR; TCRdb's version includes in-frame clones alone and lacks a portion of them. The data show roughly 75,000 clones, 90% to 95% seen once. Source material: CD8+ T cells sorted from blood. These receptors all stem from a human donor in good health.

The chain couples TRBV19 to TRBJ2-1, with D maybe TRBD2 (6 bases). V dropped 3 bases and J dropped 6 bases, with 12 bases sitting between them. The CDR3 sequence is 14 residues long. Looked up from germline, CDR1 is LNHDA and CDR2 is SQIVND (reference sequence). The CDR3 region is CASSITGLTNEQFF. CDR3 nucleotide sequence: TGTGCCAGTAGTATCACGGGACTTACCAATGAGCAGTTCTTC.

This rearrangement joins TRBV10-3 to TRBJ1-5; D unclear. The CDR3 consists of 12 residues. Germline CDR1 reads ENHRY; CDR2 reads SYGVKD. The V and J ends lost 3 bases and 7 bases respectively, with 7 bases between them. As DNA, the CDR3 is TGTGCCATCAGTGAAGGGTCCCAGCCCCAGCATTTT. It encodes CAISEGSQPQHF.

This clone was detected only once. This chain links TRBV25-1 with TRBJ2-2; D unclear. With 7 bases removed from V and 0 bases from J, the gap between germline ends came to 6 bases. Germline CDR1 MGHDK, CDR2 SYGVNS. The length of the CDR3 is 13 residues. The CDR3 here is CASTGSNTGELFF. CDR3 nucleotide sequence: TGTGCCAGCACCGGGTCGAACACCGGGGAGCTGTTTTTT.

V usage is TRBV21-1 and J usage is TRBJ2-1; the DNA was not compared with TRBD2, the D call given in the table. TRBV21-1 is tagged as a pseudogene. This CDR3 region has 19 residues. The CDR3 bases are TGTGCCAGCAGCAAGGAGGGACTAGCGGGGGGGCTTTCCTACAATGAGCAGTTCTTC. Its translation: CASSKEGLAGGLSYNEQFF.

CDR3 bases: TGCGCCAGCAGCCAAACGGGGAGCGGGGGTCCGTCCTACAATGAGCAGTTCTTC. Residues: CASSQTGSGGPSYNEQFF. The J gene is TRBJ2-1, the V gene TRBV4-1; 8 nucleotides agree with TRBD2. Germline CDR1 is MGHRA and CDR2 is YSYEKL. V was pared by 2 bases and J by 1 base, with 10 bases of the junction left unmatched. The CDR3 sequence is 18 residues long.

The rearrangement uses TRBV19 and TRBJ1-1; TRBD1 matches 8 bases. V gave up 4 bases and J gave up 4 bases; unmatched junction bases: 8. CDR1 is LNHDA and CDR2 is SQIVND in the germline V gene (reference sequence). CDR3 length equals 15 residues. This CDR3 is CASSTPDREITEAFF. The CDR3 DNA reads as TGTGCCAGTAGTACCCCGGACAGGGAGATCACTGAAGCTTTCTTT.

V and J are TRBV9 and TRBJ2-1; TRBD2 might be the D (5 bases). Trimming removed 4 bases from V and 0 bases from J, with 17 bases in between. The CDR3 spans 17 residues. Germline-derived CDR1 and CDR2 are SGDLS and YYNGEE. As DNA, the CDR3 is TGTGCCAGCAGCTCCCCGCGACGAGGGAGCTCCTACAATGAGCAGTTCTTC. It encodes CASSSPRRGSSYNEQFF. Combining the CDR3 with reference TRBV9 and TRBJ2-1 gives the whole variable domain DSGVTQTPKHLITATGQRVTLRCSPRSGDLSVYWYQQSLDQGLQFLIQYYNGEERAKGNILERFSAQQFPDLHSELNLSSLELGDSALYFCASSSPRRGSSYNEQFFGPGTRLTVL.

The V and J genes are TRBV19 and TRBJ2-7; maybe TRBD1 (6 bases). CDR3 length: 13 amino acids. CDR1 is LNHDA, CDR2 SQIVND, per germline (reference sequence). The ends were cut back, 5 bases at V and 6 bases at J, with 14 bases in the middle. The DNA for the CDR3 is TGTGCCAGTAGTCCTTCGGCCAGGGGCGAGCAGTACTTC. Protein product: CASSPSARGEQYF. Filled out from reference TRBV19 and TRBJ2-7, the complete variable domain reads DGGITQSPKYLFRKEGQNVTLSCEQNLNHDAMYWYRQDPGQGLRLIYYSQIVNDFQKGDIAEGYSVSREKKESFPLTVTSAQKNPTAFYLCASSPSARGEQYFGPGTRLTVT.

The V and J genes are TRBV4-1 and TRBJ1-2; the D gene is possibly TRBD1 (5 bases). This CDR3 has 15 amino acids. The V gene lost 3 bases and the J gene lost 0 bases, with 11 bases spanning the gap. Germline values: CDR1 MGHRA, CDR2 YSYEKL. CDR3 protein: CASSHGTDANYGYTF. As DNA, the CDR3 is TGCGCCAGCAGCCACGGGACGGATGCTAACTATGGCTACACCTTC.

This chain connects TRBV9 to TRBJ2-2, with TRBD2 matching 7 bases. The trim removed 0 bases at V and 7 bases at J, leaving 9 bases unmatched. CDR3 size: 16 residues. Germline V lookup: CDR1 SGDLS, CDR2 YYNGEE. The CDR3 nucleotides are TGTGCCAGCAGCGTAGAGTGGAGTCCGGGGGGCGGGGAGCTGTTTTTT. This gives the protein CASSVEWSPGGGELFF.

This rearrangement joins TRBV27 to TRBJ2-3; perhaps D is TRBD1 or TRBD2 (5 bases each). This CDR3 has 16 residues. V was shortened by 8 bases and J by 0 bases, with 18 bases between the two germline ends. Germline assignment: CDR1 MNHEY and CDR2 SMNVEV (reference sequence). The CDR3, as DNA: TGTGCCAGCGCCGGGACGGACTTTGCTAGCACAGATACGCAGTATTTT. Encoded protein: CASAGTDFASTDTQYF.

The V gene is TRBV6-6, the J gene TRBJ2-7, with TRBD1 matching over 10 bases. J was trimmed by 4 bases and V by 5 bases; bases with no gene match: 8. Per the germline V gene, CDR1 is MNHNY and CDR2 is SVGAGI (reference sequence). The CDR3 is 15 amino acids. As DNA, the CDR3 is TGTGCCAGCAGTATCCTTGGGGACAGGGGATACGAGCAGTACTTC. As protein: CASSILGDRGYEQYF.

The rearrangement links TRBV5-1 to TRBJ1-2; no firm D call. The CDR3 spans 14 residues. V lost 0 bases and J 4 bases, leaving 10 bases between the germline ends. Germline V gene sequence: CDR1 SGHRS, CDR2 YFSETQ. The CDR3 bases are TGCGCCAGCAGCTTGGATGAGTCGGTCTATGGCTACACCTTC. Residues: CASSLDESVYGYTF. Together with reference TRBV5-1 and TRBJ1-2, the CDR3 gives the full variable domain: KAGVTQTPRYLIKTRGQQVTLSCSPISGHRSVSWYQQTPGQGLQFLFEYFSETQRNKGNFPGRFSGRQFSNSRSEMNVSTLELGDSALYLCASSLDESVYGYTFGSGTRLTVV.

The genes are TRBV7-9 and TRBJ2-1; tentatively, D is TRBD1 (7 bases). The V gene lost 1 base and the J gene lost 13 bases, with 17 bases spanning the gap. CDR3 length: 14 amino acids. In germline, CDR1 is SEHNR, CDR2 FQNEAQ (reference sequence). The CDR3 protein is CASSLVQGGSPQFF. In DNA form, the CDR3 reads TGTGCCAGCAGCTTAGTCCAGGGGGGATCGCCCCAGTTCTTC.

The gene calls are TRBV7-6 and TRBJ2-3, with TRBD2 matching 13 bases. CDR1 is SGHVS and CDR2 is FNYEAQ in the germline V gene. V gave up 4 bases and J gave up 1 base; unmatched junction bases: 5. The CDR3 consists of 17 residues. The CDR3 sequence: CASSSTGTSGGTDTQYF. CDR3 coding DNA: TGTGCCAGCAGCTCAACCGGGACTAGCGGGGGCACAGATACGCAGTATTTT.

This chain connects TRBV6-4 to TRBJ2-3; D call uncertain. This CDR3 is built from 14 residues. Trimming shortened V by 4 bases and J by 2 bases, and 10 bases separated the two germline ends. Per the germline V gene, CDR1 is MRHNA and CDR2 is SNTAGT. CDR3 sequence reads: CASSVDGSTDTQYF. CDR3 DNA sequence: TGTGCCAGCAGTGTCGACGGCTCCACAGATACGCAGTATTTT.

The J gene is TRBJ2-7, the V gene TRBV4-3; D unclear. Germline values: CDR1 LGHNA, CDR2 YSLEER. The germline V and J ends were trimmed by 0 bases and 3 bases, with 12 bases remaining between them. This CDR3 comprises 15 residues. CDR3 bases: TGCGCCAGCAGCCAAGATTACGCAGAGGACTACGAGCAGTACTTC. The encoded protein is CASSQDYAEDYEQYF.

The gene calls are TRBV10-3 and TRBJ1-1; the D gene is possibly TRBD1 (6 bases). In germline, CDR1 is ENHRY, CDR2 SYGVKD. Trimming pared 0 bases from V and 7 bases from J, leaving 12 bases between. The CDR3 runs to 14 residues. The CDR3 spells CAISESVAGDEAFF. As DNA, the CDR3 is TGTGCCATCAGTGAGTCGGTGGCAGGGGATGAAGCTTTCTTT.

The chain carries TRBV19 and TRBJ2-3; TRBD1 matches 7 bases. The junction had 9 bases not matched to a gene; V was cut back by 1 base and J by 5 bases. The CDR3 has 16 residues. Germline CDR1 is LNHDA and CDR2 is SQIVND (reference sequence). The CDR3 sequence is CASSIGGRGYEDTQYF. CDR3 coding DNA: TGTGCCAGTAGTATAGGCGGCAGGGGGTATGAAGATACGCAGTATTTT.

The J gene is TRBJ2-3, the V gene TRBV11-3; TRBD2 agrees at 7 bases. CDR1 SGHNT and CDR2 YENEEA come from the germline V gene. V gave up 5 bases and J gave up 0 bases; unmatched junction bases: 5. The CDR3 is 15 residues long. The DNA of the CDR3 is TGTGCCAGCAGCCCCAGCGGGGTGAGCACAGATACGCAGTATTTT. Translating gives CASSPSGVSTDTQYF.

DNA for the CDR3: TGCGCCAGCAGCGGTCACGAGAGGGAAAAACTGTTTTTT. Residues: CASSGHEREKLFF. J is TRBJ1-4 and V is TRBV5-1; no reliable D call. The CDR3 spans 13 residues. V was shortened by 4 bases and J by 8 bases, with 12 bases between the two germline ends. CDR1 is SGHRS, CDR2 YFSETQ, per germline.

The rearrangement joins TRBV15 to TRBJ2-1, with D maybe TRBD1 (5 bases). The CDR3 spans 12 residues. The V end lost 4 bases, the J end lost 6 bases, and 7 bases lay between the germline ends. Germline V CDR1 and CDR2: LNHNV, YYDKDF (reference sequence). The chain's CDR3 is CATSKDTNEQFF. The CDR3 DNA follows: TGTGCCACCAGCAAGGACACCAATGAGCAGTTCTTC.

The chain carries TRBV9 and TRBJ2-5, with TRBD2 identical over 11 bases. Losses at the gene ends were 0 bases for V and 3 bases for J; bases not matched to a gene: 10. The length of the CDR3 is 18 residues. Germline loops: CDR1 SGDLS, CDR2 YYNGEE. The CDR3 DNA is TGTGCCAGCAGCGTAGATCCTACTAGCGGGGGAGGGGAAGAGACCCAGTACTTC. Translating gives CASSVDPTSGGGEETQYF.

Here the CDR3 reads CASTEFGDRERPQHF. CDR3 in DNA: TGTGCCAGCACCGAATTTGGGGACAGGGAGCGACCCCAGCATTTT. The rearrangement uses TRBV2 and TRBJ1-5; 9 bases line up with TRBD1. The CDR3 runs 15 residues. Trimming removed 7 bases from V and 10 bases from J; junction bases left unmatched: 14. Germline assignment: CDR1 SNHLY and CDR2 FYNNEI.

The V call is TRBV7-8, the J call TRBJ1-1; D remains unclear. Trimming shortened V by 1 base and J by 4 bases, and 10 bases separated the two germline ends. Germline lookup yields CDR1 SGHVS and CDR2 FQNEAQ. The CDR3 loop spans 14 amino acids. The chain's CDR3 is CASSLVTMSTEAFF. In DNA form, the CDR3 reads TGTGCCAGCAGCTTAGTGACTATGAGCACTGAAGCTTTCTTT.

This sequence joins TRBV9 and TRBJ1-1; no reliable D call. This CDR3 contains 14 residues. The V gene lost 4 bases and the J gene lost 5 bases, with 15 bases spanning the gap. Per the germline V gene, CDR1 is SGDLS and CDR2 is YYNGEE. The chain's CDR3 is CASSQGWGVTEAFF. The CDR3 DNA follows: TGTGCCAGCAGCCAAGGCTGGGGAGTGACTGAAGCTTTCTTT.

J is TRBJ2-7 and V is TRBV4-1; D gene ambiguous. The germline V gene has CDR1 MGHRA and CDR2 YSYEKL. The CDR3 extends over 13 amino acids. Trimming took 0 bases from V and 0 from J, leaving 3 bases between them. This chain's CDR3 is CASSQDGSYEQYF. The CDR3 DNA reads TGCGCCAGCAGCCAAGATGGCTCCTACGAGCAGTACTTC.